The sequence of this TCR beta chain was determined in a study of T cell changes during pregnancy in multiple sclerosis. Germline values: CDR1 GTSNPN, CDR2 SVGIG (reference sequence). The CDR3 is 11 amino acids. J gave up 6 bases and V 5 bases, and 0 bases lay outside the gene matches. Measured with immunoSEQ multiplex PCR; TCRdb has only the in-frame clones, and not every one. The data show about 53,000 clones, around 90% seen once. This chain joins TRBV30 and TRBJ1-2; 10 bases map to TRBD1. The receptor's source is a female donor in good health, enrolled as a control in a pregnancy study. The sample in question was peripheral blood, obtained after pregnancy. Here the CDR3 DNA reads TGTGCCTGGGGACAGGGGGATGGCTACACCTTC. Residues: CAWGQGDGYTF.